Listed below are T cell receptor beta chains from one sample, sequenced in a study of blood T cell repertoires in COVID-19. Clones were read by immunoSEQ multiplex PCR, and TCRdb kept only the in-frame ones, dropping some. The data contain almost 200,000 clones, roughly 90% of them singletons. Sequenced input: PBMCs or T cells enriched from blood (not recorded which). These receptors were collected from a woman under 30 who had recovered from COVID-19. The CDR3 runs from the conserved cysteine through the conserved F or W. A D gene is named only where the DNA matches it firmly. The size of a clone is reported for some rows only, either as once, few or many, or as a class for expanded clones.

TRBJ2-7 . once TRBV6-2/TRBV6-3 TGTGCCAGCAGTAGACATTCCGGGACACTCGAGCAGTACTTC CASSRHSGTLEQYF
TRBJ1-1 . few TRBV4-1 TGCGCCAGCGGAAAGACAGCGAACACTGAAGCTTTCTTT CASGKTANTEAFF
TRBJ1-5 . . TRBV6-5 TGTGCCAGCAAAGACAGCAATAATCAGCCCCAGCATTTT CASKDSNNQPQHF
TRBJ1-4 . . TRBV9 TGTGCCAGCAGCACCAGGGAGGTAGGCGAAAAACTGTTTTTT CASSTREVGEKLFF
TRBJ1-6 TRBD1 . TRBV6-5 TGTGCCGCTGGGCGACAGGGGGCATCTTCACCCCTCCACTTT CAAGRQGASSPLHF
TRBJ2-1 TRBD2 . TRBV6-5 TGTGCCAGCAGTTACTCGTCGGGGGGGCAGAACAATGAGCAGTTCTTC CASSYSSGGQNNEQFF
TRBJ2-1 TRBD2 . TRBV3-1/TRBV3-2 TGTGCCAGCAGCCCCCCGGGAGCGGGGGGGCTCAATGAGCAGTTCTTC CASSPPGAGGLNEQFF
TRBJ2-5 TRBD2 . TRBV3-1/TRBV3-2 TGTGCCAGCAGCCTACGGACTAGCGGGCCCCAAGAGACCCAGTACTTC CASSLRTSGPQETQYF
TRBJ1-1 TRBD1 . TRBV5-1 TGCGCCAGCAGCCCGCGGACAGGGAACACTGAAGCTTTCTTT CASSPRTGNTEAFF
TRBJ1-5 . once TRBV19 TGTGCCACCAAAGGGGGGGGCAATCAGCCCCAGCATTTT CATKGGGNQPQHF
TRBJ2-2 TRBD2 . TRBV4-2 TGTGCCAGCAGCCAAGCAACTAGCGTCGGGGAGCTGTTTTTT CASSQATSVGELFF
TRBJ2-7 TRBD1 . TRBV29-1 TGCAGCGTTGAAAGGGAGACCGGGACAGGGGGTTCCTACGAGCAGTACTTC CSVERETGTGGSYEQYF
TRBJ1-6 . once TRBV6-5 TGTGCCAGCCGTCGTACAGCCTATAATTCACCCCTCCACTTT CASRRTAYNSPLHF
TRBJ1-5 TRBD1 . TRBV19 TGTGCCAGTAGCCCCAGGGACAGGGGATTGGGGAGCAATCAGCCCCAGCATTTT CASSPRDRGLGSNQPQHF
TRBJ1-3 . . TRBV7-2 TGTGCCAGCAGCTTACAGGGGCGCTCTGGAAACACCATATATTTT CASSLQGRSGNTIYF
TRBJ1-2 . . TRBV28 TGTGCCAGCAGCCGTACAAGGGGTAATGGCTACACCTTC CASSRTRGNGYTF
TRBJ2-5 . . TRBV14 TGTGCCAGCAGCCGGATGATCCGGGACAAGGAGACCCAGTACTTC CASSRMIRDKETQYF